The source of this T cell receptor (beta chain) is a study of blood T cell repertoires in COVID-19. Overall study: T cells, B-cell-depleted T cells, or PBMCs supplied cDNA or gDNA.

Generated by immunoSEQ multiplex PCR, the TCRdb table keeps only in-frame clones and is missing some. The repertoire consists of approximately 120,000 clones, with 79% occurring once and the leading ten covering around 37%. From germline, CDR1 is SEHNR and CDR2 FQNEAQ (reference sequence). This CDR3 comprises 15 residues. V was clipped by 0 bases and J by 8 bases, with 13 bases between them. This rearrangement joins TRBV7-9 to TRBJ1-4; weak D call: TRBD1 (5 bases). This TCR was recovered from a man between 35 and 55 years old with active or convalescent COVID-19. Specimen: peripheral blood. CDR3 DNA sequence: TGTGCCAGCAGCTTAGCGGCAGGGATGCGCGAAAAACTGTTTTTT. As protein: CASSLAAGMREKLFF.